This T cell receptor (beta chain) was recorded in a study of blood T cell repertoires in COVID-19. Study-level information: Specimens from acute and convalescent COVID-19 originated in the United States, Italy and Spain. T cells, B-cell-depleted T cells, or PBMCs supplied cDNA or gDNA.

There are a few counts of this clone. Trimming at V came to 4 bases and at J to 3 bases, leaving 7 bases not matched to a gene. The CDR3 totals 15 residues. From germline, CDR1 is SGHRS and CDR2 YFSETQ. The repertoire was sequenced with immunoSEQ multiplex PCR; TCRdb's copy has only in-frame clones and lacks some. Among about 190,000 clones listed, approximately 90% were seen once. The chain is built from TRBV5-1 and TRBJ2-1, with 7 nucleotides matching TRBD2. Sequencing used peripheral blood. The sequence came from a man aged 25-40 years with acute or convalescent COVID-19. The CDR3 DNA reads as TGCGCCAGCAGCGTGACTCTAGCGGACTACAATGAGCAGTTCTTC. As protein: CASSVTLADYNEQFF.